This T cell receptor beta chain was sequenced during a study of cytomegalovirus exposure and HLA in healthy donors. Study-level background: From HLA-typed donors, an early data release held roughly 89 million unique TCRs.

V was cut by 1 base and J by 2 bases, with 10 bases left in between. CDR1 LNHNV and CDR2 YYDKDF come from the germline V gene (reference sequence). The length of the CDR3 is 15 residues. 60 Vbeta and 13 Jbeta primers were used in PCR. Clones were read by immunoSEQ multiplex PCR, and TCRdb kept only the in-frame ones, dropping some. This sample has around 88,000 clones; under 80% occur once, and the top ten carry approximately 7%. Sequenced input: PBMCs. The gene calls are TRBV15 and TRBJ2-3, with a tentative D call TRBD1 (6 bases). The TCR originated in a man in his forties or fifties in good health and CMV-seropositive. The CDR3 reads CATSRGGQVTDTQYF. The CDR3 bases are TGTGCCACCAGCAGAGGGGGGCAGGTCACAGATACGCAGTATTTT.